The 27 T cell receptor beta chains in this list originate from one sample, sequenced in a study of T cell responses to AZD1222 COVID-19 vaccine. The protocol was immunoSEQ multiplex PCR, while the TCRdb copy is restricted to in-frame clones and leaves out a portion. Altogether around 78,000 clones are present, 80% to 85% being singletons, with the ten largest covering 2.5% to 3.5%. This specimen consisted of peripheral blood, obtained on day 0 of AZD1222 vaccination. The receptors derive from an adult in good health.

This rearrangement joins TRBV4-1 to TRBJ2-2; D is undetermined. Looked up from germline, CDR1 is MGHRA and CDR2 is YSYEKL. The V and J ends lost 1 base and 3 bases respectively, with 6 bases between them. The CDR3 is 14 residues long. DNA of the CDR3: TGCGCCAGCAGCCAAGGACTTTACACCGGGGAGCTGTTTTTT. As protein: CASSQGLYTGELFF.

This chain connects TRBV6-5 to TRBJ2-2; 8 nucleotides match TRBD1. Germline trimming cut 6 bases from V and 3 bases from J; bases unmatched to any gene: 3. This CDR3 is 14 amino acids long. The germline gives CDR1 MNHEY, CDR2 SVGAGI. The CDR3 sequence: CASRMDRDTGELFF. CDR3 DNA sequence: TGTGCCAGCAGAATGGACAGGGACACCGGGGAGCTGTTTTTT.

V and J are TRBV19 and TRBJ1-4; the match to TRBD1 covers 11 bases. Germline values: CDR1 LNHDA, CDR2 SQIVND (reference sequence). V lost 5 bases to trimming and J lost 7 bases; unmatched junction nucleotides: 0. The CDR3 covers 13 residues. The CDR3 DNA sequence: TGTGCCAGTAGTGGGACAGGGGGTGAAAAACTGTTTTTT. It is translated as CASSGTGGEKLFF.

This clone was detected only once. The chain has TRBV7-8 and TRBJ2-2, with 7 bases lining up with TRBD2. Trimming cost V 1 base and J 0 bases; bases outside gene matches: 8. CDR3 length equals 18 residues. CDR1 is SGHVS, CDR2 FQNEAQ, per germline. For the CDR3, the DNA is TGTGCCAGCAGCTTAGATAACGGGGGGTTCGCGAACACCGGGGAGCTGTTTTTT. As protein: CASSLDNGGFANTGELFF.

The chain combines TRBV6-4 with TRBJ2-2, with TRBD1 as a possible D gene (5 bases). Germline CDR1 is MRHNA and CDR2 is SNTAGT. Trimming stripped 0 bases from V and 3 bases from J, with 5 bases between. This CDR3 is 14 amino acids long. CDR3 loop: CASSDSGDTGELFF. As DNA, the CDR3 is TGTGCCAGCAGTGACTCAGGGGACACCGGGGAGCTGTTTTTT.

The chain uses TRBV7-3 and TRBJ1-6; no clear D gene. This CDR3 is built from 13 residues. The germline V gene has CDR1 SGHTA and CDR2 FQGTGA. Trimming took off 0 bases at V and 8 bases at J, with 5 bases between the two ends. CDR3 loop: CASSLTGDSPLHF. The CDR3 DNA sequence: TGTGCCAGCAGCTTAACCGGCGATTCACCCCTCCACTTT.

V is TRBV27 and J is TRBJ1-2; perhaps TRBD1 as D (5 bases). The V end lost 0 bases, the J end lost 3 bases, and 11 bases lay between the germline ends. CDR1 is MNHEY and CDR2 is SMNVEV in the germline V gene (reference sequence). This CDR3 has 15 amino acids. The CDR3 sequence is CASSLSGRADYGYTF. The DNA for the CDR3 is TGTGCCAGCAGTTTATCTGGCAGGGCGGACTATGGCTACACCTTC.

The gene calls are TRBV4-1 and TRBJ2-4; 8 bases map to TRBD2. CDR3 size: 17 residues. Germline trimming cut 0 bases from V and 2 bases from J; bases unmatched to any gene: 6. Germline CDR1 reads MGHRA; CDR2 reads YSYEKL. This CDR3 is CASSQDAGGTTKNIQYF. CDR3 coding DNA: TGCGCCAGCAGCCAAGATGCGGGGGGTACAACCAAAAACATTCAGTACTTC.

This chain joins TRBV3-1 (or the pseudogene TRBV3-2) and TRBJ1-2; 8 bases align to TRBD1. The CDR3 length is 14 residues. The V segment lost 1 base and the J segment 7 bases; nucleotides outside the gene matches: 5. CDR1 is LGHDT, CDR2 YNNKEL, per germline (reference sequence). CDR3 protein: CASSQGTGSTGYTF. CDR3 nucleotide sequence: TGTGCCAGCAGCCAAGGGACAGGGTCAACTGGCTACACCTTC.

The chain recombines TRBV5-1 with TRBJ2-7; 10 positions match TRBD1. There are 15 residues in the CDR3. Germline CDR1 is SGHRS and CDR2 is YFSETQ. The V segment lost 2 bases and the J segment 4 bases; nucleotides outside the gene matches: 6. In DNA form, the CDR3 reads TGCGCCAGCAGCTTCTTCGGACAGGGGGGGTACGAGCAGTACTTC. This translates into CASSFFGQGGYEQYF.

The V call is TRBV28, the J call TRBJ2-3, with 9 bases lining up with TRBD2. Trimming at V came to 6 bases and at J to 2 bases, leaving 6 bases not matched to a gene. CDR3 length: 15 amino acids. In germline, CDR1 is MDHEN, CDR2 SYDVKM. CDR3 residues: CASSTAGGNTDTQYF. CDR3 DNA: TGTGCCAGCAGCACAGCGGGGGGAAACACAGATACGCAGTATTTT.

The chain has TRBV19 and TRBJ2-1, with 9 bases lining up with TRBD1. The CDR3 loop spans 15 amino acids. V lost 9 bases and J lost 4; bases outside the gene matches: 10. CDR1 and CDR2 (germline): LNHDA, SQIVND (reference sequence). In DNA, the CDR3 is TGTGCCAGCCAGGCAGGGACAGGGACTTACAATGAGCAGTTCTTC. Protein sequence: CASQAGTGTYNEQFF.

This sequence joins TRBV7-9 and TRBJ1-1; TRBD1 might be the D (5 bases). Trimming stripped 5 bases from V and 3 bases from J, with 7 bases between. CDR3 size: 12 residues. Germline CDR1 and CDR2: SEHNR and FQNEAQ (reference sequence). The CDR3: CASSQGHTEAFF. In DNA, the CDR3 is TGTGCCAGCAGCCAGGGCCACACTGAAGCTTTCTTT.

This chain uses TRBV14 with TRBJ1-2; D is unresolved. Per germline, CDR1 SGHDN and CDR2 FVKESK. Trimming stripped 0 bases from V and 1 base from J, with 9 bases between. The CDR3 has 15 residues. For the CDR3, the DNA is TGTGCCAGCAGCCAAGATTTCGGCAGTAACTATGGCTACACCTTC. This translates into CASSQDFGSNYGYTF.

A single count supports this clone. This chain connects TRBV7-7 to TRBJ2-1; maybe TRBD2 (5 bases). V lost 3 bases and J lost 8, with 20 bases in between. Germline lookup yields CDR1 SSHAT and CDR2 FNYEAQ (reference sequence). This CDR3 contains 16 residues. The DNA for the CDR3 is TGTGCCAGCAGCTTTAGTCCCGGCAGGCTAGCCGATGAGCAGTTCTTC. Translated: CASSFSPGRLADEQFF.

The chain has TRBV7-9 and TRBJ1-2; D is perhaps TRBD1 (5 bases). The length of the CDR3 is 14 residues. V lost 0 bases, J lost 7 bases, and 12 bases lay in between. CDR1 and CDR2 from the germline V gene are SEHNR and FQNEAQ (reference sequence). CDR3 sequence: CASSLASDQGGYTF. CDR3 sequence (DNA): TGTGCCAGCAGCTTAGCCTCAGACCAGGGTGGCTACACCTTC. Filled out from reference TRBV7-9 and TRBJ1-2, the complete variable domain reads DTGVSQNPRHKITKRGQNVTFRCDPISEHNRLYWYRQTLGQGPEFLTYFQNEAQLEKSRLLSDRFSAERPKGSFSTLEIQRTEQGDSAMYLCASSLASDQGGYTFGSGTRLTVV.

V and J are TRBV6-5 and TRBJ2-7; 7 nucleotides align to TRBD1. V gave up 5 bases and J gave up 3 bases; unmatched junction bases: 10. The CDR3 has 15 amino acids. The germline CDR1 and CDR2 sequences are MNHEY and SVGAGI. CDR3 amino acids: CASSRPDRVSYEQYF. The CDR3, as DNA: TGTGCCAGCAGTCGACCCGACAGGGTCAGCTACGAGCAGTACTTC.

The CDR3 is CASSPQAQGPNTEAFF. The CDR3 coding sequence is TGTGCCAGCAGCCCCCAGGCTCAGGGCCCGAACACTGAAGCTTTCTTT. This chain connects TRBV7-9 to TRBJ1-1, with D possibly TRBD1 on 5 matching bases. The CDR3 is 16 amino acids. The V gene's germline CDR1 is SEHNR and CDR2 FQNEAQ (reference sequence). V lost 5 bases and J lost 1, with 17 bases in between.

V and J are TRBV15 and TRBJ1-4; possibly TRBD1 for D (6 bases). Trimming took 5 bases from V and 0 from J, leaving 13 bases between them. Germline-derived CDR1 and CDR2 are LNHNV and YYDKDF (reference sequence). The CDR3 extends over 16 amino acids. The CDR3 DNA reads TGTGCCACCAGCCCGGGACAAACTACAACTAATGAAAAACTGTTTTTT. Amino acid sequence: CATSPGQTTTNEKLFF.

This rearrangement joins TRBV5-4 to TRBJ2-5, with 11 bases fitting TRBD2. V lost 4 bases to trimming and J lost 2 bases; unmatched junction nucleotides: 13. Germline V gene lookup returns CDR1 SGHNT and CDR2 YYREEE (reference sequence). The CDR3 contains 18 residues. CDR3 DNA sequence: TGTGCCAGCAGCCCTTCTGCCCTAGCGGGAGGAATACAAGAGACCCAGTACTTC. As protein: CASSPSALAGGIQETQYF.

The rearrangement joins TRBV5-1 to TRBJ1-2; 10 bases match TRBD1. V dropped 3 bases and J dropped 2; count of bases not matched to a gene: 7. The CDR3 sequence is 16 residues long. CDR1 is SGHRS, CDR2 YFSETQ, per germline. For the CDR3, the DNA is TGCGCCAGCAGCTCTACCGGGACAGGGGTGAACTATGGCTACACCTTC. This gives the protein CASSSTGTGVNYGYTF.

The V gene is TRBV5-4, the J gene TRBJ1-2, with D possibly being TRBD1 (6 bases). Trimming removed 4 bases from V and 0 bases from J, with 10 bases in between. This CDR3 has 14 residues. Germline values: CDR1 SGHNT, CDR2 YYREEE (reference sequence). The CDR3 DNA follows: TGTGCCAGCAGCCAGGGACACTCTAACTATGGCTACACCTTC. Encoded protein: CASSQGHSNYGYTF. The variable domain in full, with the rest retrieved from reference TRBV5-4 and TRBJ1-2, is ETGVTQSPTHLIKTRGQQVTLRCSSQSGHNTVSWYQQALGQGPQFIFQYYREEENGRGNFPPRFSGLQFPNYSSELNVNALELDDSALYLCASSQGHSNYGYTFGSGTRLTVV.

The rearrangement joins TRBV9 to TRBJ1-6; TRBD1 matches 11 bases. The CDR3 runs 15 residues. The V and J ends lost 4 bases and 10 bases, in that order; junction bases with no gene match: 7. CDR1 and CDR2 (germline): SGDLS, YYNGEE. The CDR3 region has the DNA TGTGCCAGCAGCTTCAGGACAGGGGGCAACTCACCCCTCCACTTT. This translates into CASSFRTGGNSPLHF.

The chain has TRBV14 and TRBJ2-7, with a possible D match to TRBD2 (5 bases). The germline V gene has CDR1 SGHDN and CDR2 FVKESK. Trimming took off 1 base at V and 4 bases at J, with 23 bases between the two ends. This CDR3 comprises 18 residues. The CDR3 protein is CASSQGSFSHGGGYEQYF. The CDR3 nucleotides are TGTGCCAGCAGCCAAGGTTCGTTCAGCCACGGAGGTGGGTACGAGCAGTACTTC.

The gene calls are TRBV20-1 and TRBJ2-1, with D maybe TRBD2 (6 bases). In germline, CDR1 is DFQATT, CDR2 SNEGSKA (reference sequence). CDR3 size: 16 residues. The V and J ends lost 3 bases and 10 bases respectively, with 25 bases between them. CDR3 sequence: CSASRYVSGLGWEQFF. Written as DNA, the CDR3 is TGCAGTGCTAGTAGATACGTGAGCGGGTTGGGGTGGGAGCAGTTCTTC.

This chain connects TRBV12-5 to TRBJ1-5, with D maybe TRBD1 (6 bases). Trimming took 4 bases from V and 1 from J, leaving 11 bases between them. The germline V gene has CDR1 LGHNT and CDR2 FRNRAP. This CDR3 is built from 15 residues. The CDR3 loop reads CASGYGGQSNQPQHF. The CDR3, as DNA: TGTGCTAGTGGTTATGGGGGCCAGAGCAATCAGCCCCAGCATTTT.

The chain employs TRBV30 and TRBJ1-4; weak D call: TRBD1 (6 bases). Germline V CDR1 and CDR2: GTSNPN, SVGIG (reference sequence). There are 15 residues in the CDR3. Between the trimmed V and J ends, which lost 0 bases and 8 bases, there was a span of 16 bases. CDR3 DNA: TGTGCCTGGAGTGTCCCAAACAGGGTTCCCGAAAAACTGTTTTTT. This encodes CAWSVPNRVPEKLFF.